These T cell receptor beta chains were read from a single sample in a study of T-cell memory formation after mild COVID-19. MiXCR was run by TCRdb on the 5' RACE reads, yielding one entry per CDR3 protein. The top ten clones hold about 12% of a sample with approximately 410,000 distinct CDR3 sequences, 23% of them seen once. Source material: PBMCs or a T cell subset sorted from them (not recorded which). Receptors were obtained from an adult woman who had mild COVID-19 (a few samples of this study predate the infection). Cell type and time point are not known. The CDR3 runs from the conserved cysteine through the conserved F or W. Each record gives: V gene, D gene, clone size, J gene, CDR3 length, CDR3 protein, CDR3 DNA. A D gene is named only where the DNA matches it firmly. For some rows the clone size is stated as once, few or many, or as a class when expanded; others skip it.

v_call: TRBV11-1; d_call: -; clone_size: few; j_call: TRBJ2-7; cdr3_length: 17; cdr3_aa: CASSFWSMEGRSYEQYF; cdr3_nt: TGTGCCAGCAGCTTCTGGTCGATGGAGGGCAGGTCCTACGAGCAGTACTTC
v_call: TRBV2; d_call: -; clone_size: few; j_call: TRBJ2-5; cdr3_length: 13; cdr3_aa: CASNETPVGPQYF; cdr3_nt: TGTGCCAGCAACGAAACCCCCGTAGGGCCCCAGTACTTC
v_call: TRBV15; d_call: TRBD1; clone_size: -; j_call: TRBJ1-1; cdr3_length: 13; cdr3_aa: CATSPGQGIASFF; cdr3_nt: TGTGCCACCAGTCCGGGACAGGGAATTGCATCTTTCTTT
v_call: TRBV20-1; d_call: -; clone_size: -; j_call: TRBJ1-6; cdr3_length: 16; cdr3_aa: CSATPTPSTTNSPLHF; cdr3_nt: TGCAGTGCTACTCCGACACCCTCTACAACGAATTCACCCCTCCACTTT
v_call: TRBV27; d_call: -; clone_size: -; j_call: TRBJ1-4; cdr3_length: 13; cdr3_aa: CASSLQGSEKLFF; cdr3_nt: TGTGCCAGCAGTTTACAGGGATCTGAAAAACTGTTTTTT
v_call: TRBV20-1; d_call: TRBD2; clone_size: -; j_call: TRBJ2-3; cdr3_length: 16; cdr3_aa: CSAALLAGVHTDTQYF; cdr3_nt: TGCAGTGCTGCCCTTCTAGCGGGAGTGCACACAGATACGCAGTATTTT
v_call: TRBV29-1; d_call: TRBD1; clone_size: few; j_call: TRBJ2-1; cdr3_length: 20; cdr3_aa: CSVPSLTGGVAGWGTGEQFF; cdr3_nt: TGCAGCGTTCCATCCCTGACAGGGGGCGTAGCGGGATGGGGAACCGGTGAGCAGTTCTTC
v_call: TRBV5-1; d_call: TRBD2; clone_size: -; j_call: TRBJ2-5; cdr3_length: 16; cdr3_aa: CASSPRVAGDQETQYF; cdr3_nt: TGCGCCAGCAGCCCCCGGGTAGCGGGAGACCAAGAGACCCAGTACTTC
v_call: TRBV6-5; d_call: TRBD2; clone_size: -; j_call: TRBJ2-7; cdr3_length: 15; cdr3_aa: CASSYSFSGDYEQYF; cdr3_nt: TGTGCCAGCAGTTACTCATTTAGCGGGGACTACGAGCAGTACTTC
v_call: TRBV5-6; d_call: -; clone_size: -; j_call: TRBJ1-1; cdr3_length: 14; cdr3_aa: CASSYPTENTEAFF; cdr3_nt: TGTGCCAGCAGCTACCCGACAGAGAACACTGAAGCTTTCTTT
v_call: TRBV11-2; d_call: TRBD2; clone_size: few; j_call: TRBJ2-3; cdr3_length: 17; cdr3_aa: CASSHSLLAGRTDTQYF; cdr3_nt: TGTGCCAGCAGCCATAGCCTCCTAGCGGGGCGCACAGATACGCAGTATTTT
v_call: TRBV11-2; d_call: -; clone_size: once; j_call: TRBJ2-7; cdr3_length: 16; cdr3_aa: CASSLTGTSVSYEQYF; cdr3_nt: TGTGCCAGCAGCTTAACCGGGACTTCGGTCTCCTACGAGCAGTACTTC
v_call: TRBV12-3/TRBV12-4; d_call: TRBD1; clone_size: many; j_call: TRBJ2-2; cdr3_length: 16; cdr3_aa: CASSPWDRSNTGELFF; cdr3_nt: TGTGCCAGCAGTCCCTGGGACAGATCGAACACCGGGGAGCTGTTTTTT
v_call: TRBV5-6; d_call: -; clone_size: -; j_call: TRBJ2-3; cdr3_length: 18; cdr3_aa: CASSLGLALTLNTDTQYF; cdr3_nt: TGTGCCAGCAGCTTGGGGCTAGCCCTCACTCTAAACACAGATACGCAGTATTTT
v_call: TRBV29-1; d_call: TRBD1; clone_size: few; j_call: TRBJ2-7; cdr3_length: 13; cdr3_aa: CSVERTGAYEQYF; cdr3_nt: TGCAGCGTTGAGAGAACAGGGGCCTACGAGCAGTACTTC
v_call: TRBV11-3; d_call: -; clone_size: -; j_call: TRBJ2-1; cdr3_length: 14; cdr3_aa: CASSLDYRDPEQFF; cdr3_nt: TGTGCCAGCAGCTTAGATTACCGGGACCCCGAGCAGTTCTTC
v_call: TRBV12-3/TRBV12-4; d_call: -; clone_size: -; j_call: TRBJ2-7; cdr3_length: 15; cdr3_aa: CAISLALTGAYEQYF; cdr3_nt: TGTGCCATCAGTTTAGCTCTGACAGGCGCCTACGAGCAGTACTTC
v_call: TRBV10-3; d_call: -; clone_size: few; j_call: TRBJ1-1; cdr3_length: 11; cdr3_aa: CAISADTEAFF; cdr3_nt: TGTGCCATCAGTGCGGATACTGAAGCTTTCTTT
v_call: TRBV28; d_call: -; clone_size: few; j_call: TRBJ2-7; cdr3_length: 12; cdr3_aa: CASSDSLDEQYF; cdr3_nt: TGTGCCAGCAGTGACTCTCTGGACGAGCAGTACTTC
v_call: TRBV5-1; d_call: TRBD1; clone_size: few; j_call: TRBJ2-4; cdr3_length: 13; cdr3_aa: CASSLGTGNIQYF; cdr3_nt: TGCGCCAGCAGCTTGGGGACAGGCAACATTCAGTACTTC
v_call: TRBV6-2/TRBV6-3; d_call: -; clone_size: -; j_call: TRBJ2-7; cdr3_length: 12; cdr3_aa: CASSGRISEQYF; cdr3_nt: TGTGCCAGCAGTGGAAGGATCTCCGAGCAGTACTTC
v_call: TRBV9; d_call: TRBD1; clone_size: few; j_call: TRBJ2-3; cdr3_length: 15; cdr3_aa: CASSVWTGDTDTQYF; cdr3_nt: TGTGCCAGCAGCGTCTGGACAGGCGACACAGATACGCAGTATTTT
v_call: TRBV5-1; d_call: TRBD1; clone_size: -; j_call: TRBJ2-1; cdr3_length: 15; cdr3_aa: CASSQPDRGFNEQFF; cdr3_nt: TGCGCCAGCAGCCAACCAGACAGGGGATTCAATGAGCAGTTCTTC
v_call: TRBV15; d_call: TRBD1; clone_size: few; j_call: TRBJ2-7; cdr3_length: 16; cdr3_aa: CATSRRTGTGSNEQYF; cdr3_nt: TGTGCCACCAGCAGACGGACCGGGACAGGGAGCAACGAGCAGTACTTC
v_call: TRBV7-6; d_call: -; clone_size: -; j_call: TRBJ1-2; cdr3_length: 14; cdr3_aa: CASSLGFGRPGYTF; cdr3_nt: TGTGCCAGCAGCTTAGGGTTCGGGCGGCCGGGCTACACCTTC
v_call: TRBV29-1; d_call: -; clone_size: many; j_call: TRBJ2-5; cdr3_length: 12; cdr3_aa: CSVGTVGETQYF; cdr3_nt: TGCAGCGTTGGGACAGTGGGAGAGACCCAGTACTTC
v_call: TRBV2; d_call: -; clone_size: few; j_call: TRBJ2-3; cdr3_length: 14; cdr3_aa: CASSDEQIPDTQYF; cdr3_nt: TGTGCCAGCAGTGATGAACAGATCCCAGATACGCAGTATTTT
v_call: TRBV30; d_call: TRBD2; clone_size: many; j_call: TRBJ2-1; cdr3_length: 14; cdr3_aa: CAWSVRREGTEQFF; cdr3_nt: TGTGCCTGGAGTGTAAGGCGGGAGGGCACTGAGCAGTTCTTC
v_call: TRBV6-5; d_call: -; clone_size: few; j_call: TRBJ1-6; cdr3_length: 12; cdr3_aa: CASTTGPSPLHF; cdr3_nt: TGTGCCAGCACTACAGGGCCATCACCCCTCCACTTT
v_call: TRBV15; d_call: -; clone_size: -; j_call: TRBJ1-1; cdr3_length: 14; cdr3_aa: CATSRPLQNTEAFF; cdr3_nt: TGTGCCACCAGCAGGCCCCTACAGAACACTGAAGCTTTCTTT
v_call: TRBV29-1; d_call: TRBD2; clone_size: few; j_call: TRBJ2-7; cdr3_length: 11; cdr3_aa: CSVLRAGEQYF; cdr3_nt: TGCAGCGTTCTCCGAGCGGGAGAGCAGTACTTC
v_call: TRBV13; d_call: TRBD2; clone_size: few; j_call: TRBJ2-1; cdr3_length: 20; cdr3_aa: CASSFTINGLAGVPANEQFF; cdr3_nt: TGTGCCAGCAGCTTCACAATCAACGGACTAGCGGGAGTCCCCGCCAATGAGCAGTTCTTC
v_call: TRBV5-5; d_call: -; clone_size: -; j_call: TRBJ2-7; cdr3_length: 15; cdr3_aa: CASSLGLGDLLEQYF; cdr3_nt: TGTGCCAGCAGCTTGGGTTTGGGAGACCTTTTGGAGCAGTACTTC
v_call: TRBV18; d_call: -; clone_size: many; j_call: TRBJ2-6; cdr3_length: 17; cdr3_aa: CASSPPRGGGGANVLTF; cdr3_nt: TGTGCCAGCTCACCACCCCGGGGAGGAGGTGGGGCCAACGTCCTGACTTTC
v_call: TRBV12-3/TRBV12-4; d_call: TRBD1; clone_size: -; j_call: TRBJ2-3; cdr3_length: 14; cdr3_aa: CASRRQGSTDTQYF; cdr3_nt: TGTGCCAGCAGGAGACAGGGGAGCACAGATACGCAGTATTTT